The text below deals with one TCR beta chain. The clone's antigen remains unknown. Per-base qualities were not stored, and no clone one base away is much larger. The germline V gene sets CDR1 to SGHVS and CDR2 to FQNEAQ. V ends up 5 bases short and J 0 bases short, with an unmatched junction base count of 6. The CDR3 spans 16 residues, from the cysteine through the phenylalanine. Here the CDR3 DNA is all that survives: 48 bases in frame from base 1. The data derive from a study of T cell repertoires in cytomegalovirus infection (dated by TCRdb to between 2018 and 2021). Notes on the research overall: Donor HLA type was relevant to the analysis, because carriage of CMV infection together with the matching HLA type was indicated by public TCR beta signatures. Beyond this particular receptor, the publication reports: In the ex vivo response, HLA-C-restricted CMV-specific TCR beta clonotypes were dominant, and in two of eight donors the single most frequent clonotype came from this HLA-C-restricted group. In both this cohort and an independent roughly 350-donor cohort, the cumulative frequency of public TCR beta family members distinguished carriers of CMV infection plus the relevant HLA type.

Sequencing took place on an Illumina HiSeq 1500. TCRdb applied fastp at Q25 and MiXCR to the public reads, then kept only in-frame beta chains. One record per CDR3 amino acid sequence lists the most common genes and DNA. For this sample there are under 90,000 distinct CDR3 sequences; approximately 22% appear just once. The top ten constitute roughly three quarters of the sample. The sample taken for sequencing was PBMCs, sequenced either directly or after in vitro stimulation (not recorded which). The sequence came from a human donor in good health (CMV status not recorded). Some clones in this sample may be carry-over from other donors' samples. The rearrangement joined TRBV7-8 to TRBJ1-3; 8 central bases correspond to TRBD1. The DNA sequence is given as TGTGCCAGCAGCCCACGGGGACAGGCCTCTGGAAACACCATATATTTT. Its protein is CASSPRGQASGNTIYF.